A single sample is the source of the 12 T cell receptor beta chains below, sequenced in a study of T cell responses to AZD1222 COVID-19 vaccine. Using immunoSEQ multiplex PCR, the repertoire was profiled, and TCRdb retains in-frame clones only, with some absent. The sample contains about 79,000 clones, around 84% of which appear only once. Here the sequenced sample was peripheral blood, taken on day 0 of AZD1222 vaccination. Receptors originate from an adult in good health.

The rearrangement uses TRBV6-5 and TRBJ2-7; no clear D. Looked up from germline, CDR1 is MNHEY and CDR2 is SVGAGI. CDR3 length: 14 amino acids. Between the trimmed V and J ends, which lost 7 bases and 0 bases, there was a span of 13 bases. The CDR3 bases are TGTGCCAGCACCGTTACTGGAATCTCCTACGAGCAGTACTTC. Translation gives CASTVTGISYEQYF.

This chain joins TRBV6-1 and TRBJ2-7; TRBD1 matches at 7 bases. J lost 2 bases, V lost 1 base, and 5 bases had no gene match. This CDR3 is built from 15 residues. Per the germline V gene, CDR1 is MNHNS and CDR2 is SASEGT. The CDR3: CASSEVFGTAYEQYF. In DNA form, the CDR3 reads TGTGCCAGCAGTGAAGTCTTTGGGACAGCCTACGAGCAGTACTTC.

CDR3 bases: TGTGCCAGCAGCCCCCGACTAGCGGGGGGAGAGCAGTTCTTC. This encodes CASSPRLAGGEQFF. The chain employs TRBV14 and TRBJ2-1, with 13 bases that match TRBD2. Germline lookup yields CDR1 SGHDN and CDR2 FVKESK. The ends lost 4 bases at V and 10 bases at J; junction bases unmatched: 4. CDR3 length: 14 amino acids.

V is TRBV5-1 and J is TRBJ1-2; no clear D gene. Trimming shortened V by 4 bases and J by 8 bases, and 18 bases separated the two germline ends. Germline V gene lookup returns CDR1 SGHRS and CDR2 YFSETQ. The CDR3 runs 14 residues. The CDR3 region has the DNA TGCGCCAGCAGCCTGGATCCAGTGGGTGGGGGCTACACCTTC. Protein: CASSLDPVGGGYTF.

The chain is built from TRBV2 and TRBJ2-5, with TRBD2 matching 8 bases. CDR3 length: 17 residues. The ends lost 8 bases at V and 1 base at J; junction bases unmatched: 15. Per the germline V gene, CDR1 is SNHLY and CDR2 is FYNNEI. The CDR3 loop reads CASGPGLGIRTQETQYF. In DNA form, the CDR3 reads TGTGCCAGCGGACCGGGACTAGGTATCCGGACCCAAGAGACCCAGTACTTC.

Only one count was recorded for this clone. The rearrangement links TRBV11-2 to TRBJ2-2; D call uncertain. CDR3 length: 13 amino acids. Trimming took 5 bases from V and 2 from J, leaving 6 bases between them. Germline V gives CDR1 SGHAT, CDR2 FQNNGV. Here the CDR3 DNA reads TGTGCCAGCAGCCCAAGTAACACCGGGGAGCTGTTTTTT. Protein: CASSPSNTGELFF.

This clone was seen a single time. J is TRBJ2-5 and V is TRBV18; a weak D match, TRBD1 (5 bases). V lost 6 bases to trimming and J lost 2 bases, with 16 bases between them. Germline V gene data show CDR1 as KGHSH and CDR2 as LQKENI. This CDR3 comprises 15 residues. The CDR3 region has the DNA TGTGCCAGCTCTTACGAGACAGAAAATCAAGAGACCCAGTACTTC. It encodes CASSYETENQETQYF.

This chain links TRBV7-8 with TRBJ1-1; TRBD1 matches at 8 bases. Germline V CDR1 and CDR2: SGHVS, FQNEAQ. This CDR3 region has 15 residues. V lost 5 bases, J lost 5 bases, and 10 bases stayed unmatched. CDR3 in DNA: TGTGCCAGCAGCCCCCGGACAGGGAGAGGGACTGAAGCTTTCTTT. Protein product: CASSPRTGRGTEAFF.

The genes are TRBV7-2 and TRBJ1-2; possibly TRBD1 for D (5 bases). The CDR3 spans 14 residues. The germline V gene encodes CDR1 SGHTA and CDR2 FQGNSA. The V end was cut by 0 bases, the J end by 8 bases, with 13 bases between. The CDR3 nucleotides read TGTGCCAGCAGCTTAGCAGGGGTTTTCTACGGCTACACCTTC. Its protein product is CASSLAGVFYGYTF.

The sample holds a few counts of this clone. The chain employs TRBV6-1 and TRBJ2-3, with D perhaps TRBD1 or TRBD2 (5 bases each). CDR1 and CDR2 (germline): MNHNS, SASEGT. V was clipped by 1 base and J by 3 bases, with 11 bases between them. The CDR3 totals 15 residues. CDR3 in DNA: TGTGCCAGCAGTGAAGGATCCGGGGCAACAGATACGCAGTATTTT. Amino acid sequence: CASSEGSGATDTQYF.

This rearrangement joins TRBV3-1 (or the pseudogene TRBV3-2) to TRBJ2-6; D not certain. Germline V gene data show CDR1 as LGHDT and CDR2 as YNNKEL (reference sequence). With 4 bases removed from V and 3 bases from J, the gap between germline ends came to 10 bases. The CDR3 is made up of 15 amino acids. This CDR3 reads CASSPLGFGANVLTF. For the CDR3, the DNA is TGTGCCAGCAGCCCTTTAGGGTTTGGGGCCAACGTCCTGACTTTC.

The CDR3 nucleotides read TGTGCCAGCAGTCCCCTGGGACAGGACGCCTATGGCTACACCTTC. Encoded protein: CASSPLGQDAYGYTF. The chain has TRBV28 and TRBJ1-2; 8 bases fit TRBD1. CDR3 size: 15 residues. J gave up 4 bases and V 5 bases, and 9 bases lay outside the gene matches. Germline V lookup: CDR1 MDHEN, CDR2 SYDVKM.